This TCR beta chain comes out of a study of regulatory T cells in long-lasting Graves disease. Between the trimmed V and J ends, which lost 4 bases and 0 bases, there was a span of 6 bases. CDR3 length equals 14 residues. Germline V gene data show CDR1 as SNHLY and CDR2 as FYNNEI. This clonotype showed up many times. Time point here: persistent/refractory GD, antithyroid drugs over 5 years with positive TRAb. Extracted PBMC RNA gave rise to the TCR library. Combining iRepertoire HTBI primers with Arm-PCR of CDR3 regions, the authors built TCR beta libraries. TCRdb re-analysed the multiplex PCR reads in MiXCR, keeping a single row per CDR3 protein. There are approximately 360,000 distinct CDR3 sequences in the sample; roughly 23% occur only once, and approximately 30% lies in the top ten.

V is TRBV2 and J is TRBJ2-2, with D unclear. The clonotype was recovered from a woman in her thirties or forties with Graves disease. The sequenced sample was peripheral blood mononuclear cells (PBMCs), obtained when the disease was refractory, from a patient treated with antithyroid drugs. CDR3 in amino acids: CASSVQTNTGELFF. Here the CDR3 DNA reads TGTGCCAGCAGTGTTCAGACGAACACCGGGGAGCTGTTTTTT.